What follows are 13 T cell receptor beta chains derived from one specimen sequenced in a study of beta chain features in type 1 diabetes. Every isolated RNA sample was fully reverse transcribed, so sequencing captured expressed TCRB transcripts. The protocol was immunoSEQ multiplex PCR, while the TCRdb copy is restricted to in-frame clones and leaves out a portion. The repertoire holds around 650,000 clones, with over 10% as singletons. Findings and caveats of the study: Type 1 diabetes patients had TCRB CDR3s that were shorter (moderately but significantly so) in all four CD4+ subsets.

These receptors are not linked to any known antigen. The sample comprised naive CD4+ T cells from blood. These receptors originate from a man aged 25-45 years with type 1 diabetes.

Ten or more counts support this clone. This chain joins TRBV2 and TRBJ2-3; 7 bases align to TRBD1. From germline, CDR1 is SNHLY and CDR2 FYNNEI. The V gene end was trimmed by 1 base and the J gene end by 15 bases; junction bases not matched to a gene: 10. The CDR3 loop spans 13 amino acids. CDR3 DNA sequence: TGTGCCAGCAGTGAAGGTCGAGGGGGCCCGGTTTATTTT. This codes for CASSEGRGGPVYF.

There are a few counts of this clone. V usage is TRBV7-9 and J usage is TRBJ1-3, with TRBD1 matching 9 bases. CDR1 is SEHNR and CDR2 is FQNEAQ in the germline V gene (reference sequence). V shed 3 bases, J shed 0 bases, and the junction held 0 bases outside the gene matches. CDR3 size: 15 residues. Written as DNA, the CDR3 is TGTGCCAGCAGCTTGACAGGGGGCTCTGGAAACACCATATATTTT. Amino acids: CASSLTGGSGNTIYF.

This clone was recorded a few times. The V gene is TRBV10-3, the J gene TRBJ1-3, with D possibly matching TRBD1 (6 bases). V lost 4 bases to trimming and J lost 4 bases, with 14 bases between them. Germline CDR1 is ENHRY and CDR2 is SYGVKD. The CDR3 loop spans 15 amino acids. Written as DNA, the CDR3 is TGTGCCATCAGTGGGGACATGGCATCAGGAAACACCATATATTTT. It specifies CAISGDMASGNTIYF.

Note on this clone: The same CDR3 arises from other DNA sequences in this sample as well. The V and J genes are TRBV5-1 and TRBJ2-7, with 8 bases identical to TRBD1. Per germline, CDR1 SGHRS and CDR2 YFSETQ. V shed 4 bases and J 0 bases; nucleotides not matched to a gene: 6. The CDR3 has 15 residues. In DNA form, the CDR3 reads TGCGCCAGCAGCCTCGGGACAGGAGACTCCTACGAGCAGTACTTC. It codes for CASSLGTGDSYEQYF.

The V gene is TRBV30, the J gene TRBJ1-3, with TRBD1 matching 7 bases. The germline CDR1 and CDR2 sequences are GTSNPN and SVGIG (reference sequence). V shed 5 bases and J 6 bases; nucleotides not matched to a gene: 16. The CDR3 has 16 amino acids. The CDR3 region has the DNA TGTGCCTGGTCATGGGGAGGGGGCGGAAGGGAAAACACCATATATTTT. It codes for CAWSWGGGGRENTIYF.

This clone came up a few times. The chain is built from TRBV29-1 and TRBJ1-3; D might be TRBD1 (6 bases). V shed 6 bases and J shed 4 bases, with 10 bases lying between them. CDR3 length: 12 residues. Germline V lookup: CDR1 SQVTM, CDR2 ANQGSEA. For the CDR3, the DNA is TGCAGCGTACAGGGTAACGGAAACACCATATATTTT. Residues: CSVQGNGNTIYF.

V and J are TRBV7-8 and TRBJ1-6; D is ambiguous. Trimming took 4 bases from V and 8 from J, leaving 15 bases between them. Germline assignment: CDR1 SGHVS and CDR2 FQNEAQ. This CDR3 has 15 residues. This CDR3 is CASSSRSGSDSPLHF. The CDR3 DNA reads TGTGCCAGCAGCTCCAGGAGTGGTTCGGATTCACCCCTCCACTTT.

This clone was seen a few times. The chain links TRBV11-2 to TRBJ2-1; D perhaps matches TRBD1 (5 bases). The CDR3 totals 13 residues. The V end lost 5 bases, the J end lost 8 bases, and 13 bases lay between the germline ends. The V gene's germline CDR1 is SGHAT and CDR2 FQNNGV. CDR3 sequence: CASSRRTRDEQFF. As DNA, the CDR3 is TGTGCCAGCAGCCGTAGGACCAGGGATGAGCAGTTCTTC.

The V gene is TRBV29-1, the J gene TRBJ1-1; D perhaps matches TRBD1 (6 bases). There are 16 residues in the CDR3. The V end was cut by 0 bases, the J end by 1 base, with 15 bases between. CDR1 SQVTM and CDR2 ANQGSEA come from the germline V gene. The CDR3 region has the DNA TGCAGCGTTGAAGAGGGGGGCGCCTTATCGAACACTGAAGCTTTCTTT. Its protein is CSVEEGGALSNTEAFF.

This clone has a handful of counts. V gene TRBV2 combines with J gene TRBJ1-3; D uncertain. V lost 5 bases, J lost 1 base, and 6 bases lay in between. Per germline, CDR1 SNHLY and CDR2 FYNNEI. The CDR3 extends over 13 amino acids. CDR3 region: CASSLGSGNTIYF. The CDR3, as DNA: TGTGCCAGCAGTCTCGGATCTGGAAACACCATATATTTT. Supplemented by reference TRBV2 and TRBJ1-3, the full variable domain reads EPEVTQTPSHQVTQMGQEVILRCVPISNHLYFYWYRQILGQKVEFLVSFYNNEISEKSEIFDDQFSVERPDGSNFTLKIRSTKLEDSAMYFCASSLGSGNTIYFGEGSWLTVV.

The sample holds a few counts of this clone. The chain recombines TRBV10-3 with TRBJ1-5; 7 positions agree with TRBD1. V shed 5 bases, J shed 7 bases, and the junction held 5 bases outside the gene matches. The CDR3 is made up of 13 amino acids. The V gene's germline CDR1 is ENHRY and CDR2 SYGVKD. CDR3 DNA: TGTGCCATCAGTTTGCAGGGGGACCAGCCCCAGCATTTT. Protein sequence: CAISLQGDQPQHF.

The chain carries TRBV6-5 and TRBJ2-5, with unresolved D. Trimming cost V 6 bases and J 6 bases, with 17 bases left between them. CDR3 length equals 14 residues. Germline loops: CDR1 MNHEY, CDR2 SVGAGI. The CDR3 nucleotides read TGTGCCAGCAGCCCCGGGCCAATTCAGAAGACCCAGTACTTC. Protein sequence: CASSPGPIQKTQYF.

This clone was recorded a few times. The rearrangement links TRBV9 to TRBJ2-7; 10 bases map to TRBD1. CDR1 SGDLS and CDR2 YYNGEE come from the germline V gene. J lost 6 bases, V lost 0 bases, and 9 bases had no gene match. The CDR3 has 16 residues. The CDR3: CASSVDGGQGRAEQYF. Written as DNA, the CDR3 is TGTGCCAGCAGCGTAGATGGGGGACAGGGGAGGGCCGAGCAGTACTTC.